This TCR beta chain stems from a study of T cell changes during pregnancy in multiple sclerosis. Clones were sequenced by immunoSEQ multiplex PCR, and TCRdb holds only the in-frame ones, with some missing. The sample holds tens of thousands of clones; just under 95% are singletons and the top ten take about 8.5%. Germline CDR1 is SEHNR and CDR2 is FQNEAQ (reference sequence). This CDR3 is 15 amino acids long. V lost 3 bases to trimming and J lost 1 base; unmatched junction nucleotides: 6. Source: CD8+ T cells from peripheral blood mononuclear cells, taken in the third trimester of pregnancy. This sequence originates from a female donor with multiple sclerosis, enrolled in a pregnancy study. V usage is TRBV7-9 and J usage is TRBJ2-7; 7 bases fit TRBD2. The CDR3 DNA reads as TGTGCCAGCAGCTTCTTCGCGGGGGAATCCTACGAGCAGTACTTC. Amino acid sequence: CASSFFAGESYEQYF.